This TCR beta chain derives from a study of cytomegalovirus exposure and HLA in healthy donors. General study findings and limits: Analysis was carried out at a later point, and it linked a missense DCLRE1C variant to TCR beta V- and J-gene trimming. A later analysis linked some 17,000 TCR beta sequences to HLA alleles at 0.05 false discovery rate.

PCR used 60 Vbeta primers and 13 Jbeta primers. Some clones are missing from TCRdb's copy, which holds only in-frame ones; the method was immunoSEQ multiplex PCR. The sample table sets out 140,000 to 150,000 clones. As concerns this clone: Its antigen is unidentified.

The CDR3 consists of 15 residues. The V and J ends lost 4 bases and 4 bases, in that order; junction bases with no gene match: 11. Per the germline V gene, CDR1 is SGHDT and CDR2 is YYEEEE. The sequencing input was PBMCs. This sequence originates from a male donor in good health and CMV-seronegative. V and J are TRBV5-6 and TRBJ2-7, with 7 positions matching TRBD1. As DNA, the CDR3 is TGTGCCAGCAGCCTTTTTCAGGGGACAGCGTACGAGCAGTACTTC. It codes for CASSLFQGTAYEQYF.